The 16 T cell receptor beta chains reported below all come from one sample, sequenced in a study of early T cells in non-severe SARS-CoV-2 infection. TCRdb used MiXCR to reprocess the 5' RACE reads, holding one entry per CDR3 protein. Here the sample spans some 34,000 distinct CDR3 sequences, about 9.3% being singletons. Input material: whole blood. The receptors were sampled from an adult who was a healthcare worker with PCR-confirmed SARS-CoV-2 infection or an uninfected control (not recorded which).

V and J are TRBV27 and TRBJ2-7; D is uncertain. The germline gives CDR1 MNHEY, CDR2 SMNVEV (reference sequence). This CDR3 is 11 amino acids long. The V end was cut by 5 bases, the J end by 7 bases, with 9 bases between. The CDR3 DNA reads TGTGCCAGCAGTACCCATGGAGAGCAGTACTTC. This sequence encodes CASSTHGEQYF.

This clonotype has just a few counts. The chain links TRBV6-2 or TRBV6-3 to TRBJ2-5, with TRBD2 as a possible D gene (5 bases). V lost 2 bases, J lost 4 bases, and 14 bases lay in between. The CDR3 is made up of 15 amino acids. CDR1 and CDR2 (germline): MNHEY, SVGEGT. In DNA form, the CDR3 reads TGTGCCAGCAGTTACGGCAGGAGGACGGTAGAGACCCAGTACTTC. Protein: CASSYGRRTVETQYF.

The chain is built from TRBV11-2 and TRBJ2-7; 7 bases are shared with TRBD2. V trimming: 5 bases; J trimming: 3 bases; junction bases outside the gene matches: 13. There are 16 residues in the CDR3. Per germline, CDR1 SGHAT and CDR2 FQNNGV. In DNA form, the CDR3 reads TGTGCCAGCAGCCGTTCAAAGACCGGGACTATCTACGAGCAGTACTTC. Translated, it gives CASSRSKTGTIYEQYF.

This clonotype occurred many times. The V and J genes are TRBV7-2 and TRBJ1-2; D is undetermined. The CDR3 extends over 13 amino acids. V lost 5 bases and J 5 bases, leaving 12 bases between the germline ends. Per germline, CDR1 SGHTA and CDR2 FQGNSA. CDR3 DNA: TGTGCCAGCAGCGGGGTATTAGGATATGGCTACACCTTC. Translation gives CASSGVLGYGYTF.

The chain has TRBV20-1 and TRBJ1-1; the D gene is possibly TRBD1 (6 bases). This CDR3 is built from 15 residues. Trimming stripped 5 bases from V and 2 bases from J, with 18 bases between. Germline V lookup: CDR1 DFQATT, CDR2 SNEGSKA (reference sequence). The CDR3 DNA follows: TGCAGTGCTCTTTACAGGGAGCGGGGAAACACTGAAGCTTTCTTT. As protein: CSALYRERGNTEAFF.

This clonotype was counted at least ten times. The chain links TRBV6-5 to TRBJ1-2, with no clear D. The CDR3 runs 16 residues. Germline V CDR1 and CDR2: MNHEY, SVGAGI. V was pared by 5 bases and J by 1 base, with 17 bases between. CDR3 in DNA: TGTGCCAGCAGTCGCGGACCGCCGAAAAATAACTATGGCTACACCTTC. Translated, it gives CASSRGPPKNNYGYTF.

This clonotype was seen many times. The rearrangement uses TRBV6-1 and TRBJ2-1, with 8 bases that match TRBD2. The CDR3 runs to 16 residues. Germline values: CDR1 MNHNS, CDR2 SASEGT. The V segment lost 8 bases and the J segment 2 bases; nucleotides outside the gene matches: 11. The CDR3 sequence: CASQTYFGGAYNEQFF. CDR3 DNA: TGTGCCAGCCAGACGTACTTCGGGGGGGCCTACAATGAGCAGTTCTTC.

This clonotype was counted at least ten times. The rearrangement joins TRBV30 to TRBJ1-2, with TRBD1 matching 8 bases. The CDR3 is 13 amino acids. The V segment lost 7 bases and the J segment 0 bases; nucleotides outside the gene matches: 4. Looked up from germline, CDR1 is GTSNPN and CDR2 is SVGIG (reference sequence). The CDR3 loop is CAFHRGTNYGYTF. The CDR3 coding sequence is TGTGCCTTTCACAGGGGGACTAACTATGGCTACACCTTC.

This clonotype was recorded at least ten times. The CDR3 reads CASSGTADQPQHF. The DNA of the CDR3 is TGTGCCAGCAGTGGGACCGCGGATCAGCCCCAGCATTTT. This rearrangement joins TRBV6-5 to TRBJ1-5; a weak D match, TRBD1 (5 bases). This CDR3 has 13 amino acids. CDR1 MNHEY and CDR2 SVGAGI come from the germline V gene. Deletions cut 5 bases from V and 5 bases from J, with 10 bases between.

There are a few counts of this clonotype. The chain links TRBV29-1 to TRBJ2-1; unclear D gene. V was cut by 5 bases and J by 0 bases, with 8 bases left in between. CDR3 length: 13 residues. Germline-derived CDR1 and CDR2 are SQVTM and ANQGSEA. The CDR3 loop reads CSVYGASYNEQFF. The CDR3 nucleotides are TGCAGCGTTTACGGAGCCTCCTACAATGAGCAGTTCTTC.

This clonotype was counted at least ten times. The chain recombines TRBV29-1 with TRBJ1-2, with D maybe TRBD1 (6 bases). Germline V gene lookup returns CDR1 SQVTM and CDR2 ANQGSEA. CDR3 size: 14 residues. V lost 3 bases, J lost 5 bases, and 16 bases lay in between. The CDR3 here is CSVESGQTIYGYTF. The CDR3 DNA follows: TGCAGCGTTGAGTCAGGACAGACAATTTATGGCTACACCTTC.

This clonotype has a handful of counts. The chain combines TRBV29-1 with TRBJ1-1; D call uncertain. V dropped 7 bases and J dropped 3 bases, with 15 bases sitting between them. CDR3 length: 13 amino acids. The V gene's germline CDR1 is SQVTM and CDR2 ANQGSEA. The CDR3 loop reads CSARDLTHTEAFF. CDR3 in DNA: TGCAGCGCCAGAGATCTGACCCACACTGAAGCTTTCTTT.

This clonotype was observed a few times. The V and J genes are TRBV20-1 and TRBJ2-7; D might be TRBD2 (7 bases). The CDR3 loop spans 12 amino acids. Between the trimmed V and J ends, which lost 5 bases and 3 bases, there was a span of 11 bases. Germline CDR1 is DFQATT and CDR2 is SNEGSKA (reference sequence). CDR3 DNA: TGCAGTGCTGGGGGGGGCGTCTACGAGCAGTACTTC. This translates into CSAGGGVYEQYF.

This clonotype was seen at least ten times. The genes are TRBV7-6 and TRBJ2-7, with 9 bases fitting TRBD1. This CDR3 has 14 residues. V dropped 2 bases and J dropped 3; count of bases not matched to a gene: 2. Germline lookup yields CDR1 SGHVS and CDR2 FNYEAQ. The CDR3 DNA sequence: TGTGCCAGCAGCTTATCGACAGGGGGCTACGAGCAGTACTTC. It translates to CASSLSTGGYEQYF. The full variable domain, its missing parts supplied by reference TRBV7-6 and TRBJ2-7, is GAGVSQSPRYKVTKRGQDVALRCDPISGHVSLYWYRQALGQGPEFLTYFNYEAQQDKSGLPNDRFSAERPEGSISTLTIQRTEQRDSAMYRCASSLSTGGYEQYFGPGTRLTVT.

This clonotype was recorded many times. The gene calls are TRBV11-2 and TRBJ2-4; tentatively, D is TRBD2 (5 bases). V was cut by 2 bases and J by 0 bases, with 14 bases left in between. The CDR3 runs to 17 residues. From germline, CDR1 is SGHAT and CDR2 FQNNGV. CDR3 sequence reads: CASSLREGLLAKNIQYF. In DNA, the CDR3 is TGTGCCAGCAGCTTAAGAGAGGGCCTACTAGCCAAAAACATTCAGTACTTC.

This clonotype was seen many times. The chain combines TRBV7-3 with TRBJ1-1; D gene unclear. Germline lookup yields CDR1 SGHTA and CDR2 FQGTGA. CDR3 size: 14 residues. V was pared by 2 bases and J by 4 bases, with 11 bases between. CDR3 protein: CASSLYPQTTEAFF. The DNA for the CDR3 is TGTGCCAGCAGCTTATACCCCCAGACCACTGAAGCTTTCTTT.